The entry below gives a single T cell receptor beta chain sequence along with its context. The source of the sample is a study of blood T cell repertoires in COVID-19. Study details: The cDNA or gDNA used as material had been derived from T cells, B-cell-depleted T cells, or PBMCs.

As originally analysed: Cell counts per sample came from amplifying reference gene primers. TCRdb's copy holds only in-frame clones and misses some; the assay was immunoSEQ multiplex PCR. That table furnishes V, J and clone size, whereas the DNA furnished D and trimming. The sample yields 110,000 or so clones, about 85% seen once. The sequence derives from a human donor in a cohort sampled during active COVID-19. Sequenced input: peripheral blood.

CDR3 coding DNA: TGTGCCAGTAGTATGGGTCTAGCGGGCTCCACCGGGGAGCTGTTTTTT. Translated, it gives CASSMGLAGSTGELFF. This chain joins TRBV19 and TRBJ2-2; the match to TRBD2 covers 8 bases. The junction had 7 bases not matched to a gene; V was cut back by 3 bases and J by 4 bases. CDR1 is LNHDA, CDR2 SQIVND, per germline (reference sequence). The CDR3 totals 16 residues. Full variable domain (outside the CDR3, taken from reference TRBV19 and TRBJ2-2): DGGITQSPKYLFRKEGQNVTLSCEQNLNHDAMYWYRQDPGQGLRLIYYSQIVNDFQKGDIAEGYSVSREKKESFPLTVTSAQKNPTAFYLCASSMGLAGSTGELFFGEGSRLTVL.